These 17 T cell receptor beta chains originate from one sample sequenced in a study of shared clonotypes between healthy human individuals (dated by TCRdb to the early 2020s). The library came from the immunoSEQ multiplex PCR assay. Sourced from immuneACCESS, this table was stored by TCRdb with only in-frame sequences that have V and J called. A share of the clones is absent; for the studies checked, an unresolved V gene accounts for under half, and the remainder has no known explanation. The sample profile shows approximately 1.4 million clones; 95% to 99% of them were found once. Approximately 0.44% of the sample is in the top ten clones. The sequenced sample was naive CD4+ T cells sorted from blood. The sample's cell subset or site label, decoded: CD45RA+ positively selected. These TCRs come from a man in his thirties or forties in good health.

The V gene is TRBV27, the J gene TRBJ1-2; D is possibly TRBD1 (5 bases). Germline V gene lookup returns CDR1 MNHEY and CDR2 SMNVEV (reference sequence). The CDR3 loop spans 13 amino acids. The germline V and J ends were trimmed by 6 bases and 6 bases, with 14 bases remaining between them. CDR3 nucleotides: TGTGCCAGCAGGGGGCTGGACATACATGGCTACACCTTC. Protein: CASRGLDIHGYTF.

The chain carries TRBV28 and TRBJ2-7, with D possibly matching TRBD2 (6 bases). Germline lookup yields CDR1 MDHEN and CDR2 SYDVKM. V gave up 7 bases and J gave up 2 bases, with 15 bases separating them. CDR3 size: 14 residues. The DNA of the CDR3 is TGTGCCAGCACCCCGGGGGACGGGACCTACGAGCAGTACTTC. This encodes CASTPGDGTYEQYF.

The genes are TRBV5-6 and TRBJ1-5; 8 bases are shared with TRBD1. CDR3 length: 14 residues. The V gene's germline CDR1 is SGHDT and CDR2 YYEEEE. V shed 4 bases and J 3 bases; nucleotides not matched to a gene: 3. CDR3 residues: CASSKGQVNQPQHF. The CDR3 nucleotides are TGTGCCAGCAGCAAGGGACAGGTCAATCAGCCCCAGCATTTT. The full variable domain, in which reference TRBV5-6 and TRBJ1-5 provide the parts outside the CDR3, is DAGVTQSPTHLIKTRGQQVTLRCSPKSGHDTVSWYQQALGQGPQFIFQYYEEEERQRGNFPDRFSGHQFPNYSSELNVNALLLGDSALYLCASSKGQVNQPQHFGDGTRLSIL.

The V call is TRBV10-1, the J call TRBJ2-7; D assignment may be TRBD1 or TRBD2 (5 bases each). V shed 2 bases and J shed 2 bases, with 16 bases lying between them. This CDR3 has 16 amino acids. Germline assignment: CDR1 WNHNN and CDR2 SYGVQD (reference sequence). CDR3 residues: CASSEEEGRGPYEQYF. The DNA for the CDR3 is TGCGCCAGCAGTGAGGAAGAGGGACGAGGGCCCTACGAGCAGTACTTC.

The chain combines TRBV5-1 with TRBJ2-6; D remains ambiguous. Germline-derived CDR1 and CDR2 are SGHRS and YFSETQ. Trimming shortened V by 0 bases and J by 4 bases, and 11 bases separated the two germline ends. CDR3 size: 16 residues. The chain's CDR3 is CASSLDGDTGANVLTF. In nucleotides, the CDR3 is TGCGCCAGCAGCTTGGACGGCGACACGGGGGCCAACGTCCTGACTTTC. The full variable domain, in which reference TRBV5-1 and TRBJ2-6 provide the parts outside the CDR3, is KAGVTQTPRYLIKTRGQQVTLSCSPISGHRSVSWYQQTPGQGLQFLFEYFSETQRNKGNFPGRFSGRQFSNSRSEMNVSTLELGDSALYLCASSLDGDTGANVLTFGAGSRLTVL.

This rearrangement joins TRBV9 to TRBJ2-5; 8 bases agree with TRBD2. Trimming at V came to 0 bases and at J to 4 bases, leaving 5 bases not matched to a gene. Germline V lookup: CDR1 SGDLS, CDR2 YYNGEE. The length of the CDR3 is 15 residues. The CDR3 region has the DNA TGTGCCAGCAGCGTAGCCCCTAGCGGGCTAGAGACCCAGTACTTC. Translated: CASSVAPSGLETQYF. The full variable domain, its missing parts supplied by reference TRBV9 and TRBJ2-5, is DSGVTQTPKHLITATGQRVTLRCSPRSGDLSVYWYQQSLDQGLQFLIQYYNGEERAKGNILERFSAQQFPDLHSELNLSSLELGDSALYFCASSVAPSGLETQYFGPGTRLLVL.

As concerns this clone: Other DNA sequences of this sample code for an identical CDR3. The V call is TRBV5-4, the J call TRBJ2-2; weak D call: TRBD1 (5 bases). The CDR3 is made up of 13 amino acids. The V end was cut by 0 bases, the J end by 5 bases, with 5 bases between. In germline, CDR1 is SGHNT, CDR2 YYREEE (reference sequence). CDR3 amino acids: CASSLAGTGELFF. The CDR3, as DNA: TGTGCCAGCAGCTTGGCAGGGACCGGGGAGCTGTTTTTT.

The rearrangement joins TRBV18 to TRBJ2-1; 10 bases map to TRBD2. V lost 6 bases to trimming and J lost 5 bases; unmatched junction nucleotides: 16. The CDR3 contains 18 residues. Germline-derived CDR1 and CDR2 are KGHSH and LQKENI. In DNA, the CDR3 is TGTGCCAGCTCCCCGGGCGGTCCCGGACTAGCGGTAAACAATGAGCAGTTCTTC. It yields the protein CASSPGGPGLAVNNEQFF.

V usage is TRBV5-7 and J usage is TRBJ2-2; D may be TRBD2 (7 bases). TRBV5-7 is treated as an ORF (open reading frame) with a function not yet certain. This CDR3 has 17 residues. V was clipped by 7 bases and J by 5 bases, with 24 bases between them. The CDR3 DNA reads TGTGCCAGCCGAACCGGGGGGCCCGGGATGAATACCGGGGAGCTGTTTTTT. Its translation is CASRTGGPGMNTGELFF.

This clone was counted only a few times. This same CDR3 is encoded by further DNA sequences in the sample. This chain links TRBV5-1 with TRBJ2-1, with no clear D. Germline values: CDR1 SGHRS, CDR2 YFSETQ. V was pared by 0 bases and J by 1 base, with 5 bases between. The length of the CDR3 is 14 residues. CDR3 sequence reads: CASSLGGSYNEQFF. CDR3 bases: TGCGCCAGCAGCTTGGGGGGTTCCTACAATGAGCAGTTCTTC. Filled out from reference TRBV5-1 and TRBJ2-1, the complete variable domain reads KAGVTQTPRYLIKTRGQQVTLSCSPISGHRSVSWYQQTPGQGLQFLFEYFSETQRNKGNFPGRFSGRQFSNSRSEMNVSTLELGDSALYLCASSLGGSYNEQFFGPGTRLTVL.

The V call is TRBV18, the J call TRBJ2-1; 9 bases agree with TRBD2. The CDR3 is made up of 16 amino acids. After removal of 3 bases from V and 4 bases from J, the junction contained 7 bases not matched to a gene. CDR1 and CDR2 (germline): KGHSH, LQKENI. The CDR3 DNA follows: TGTGCCAGCTCACCCGCGAAGCGGGAGGTTTACAATGAGCAGTTCTTC. This codes for CASSPAKREVYNEQFF.

The chain recombines TRBV19 with TRBJ2-5; 8 bases match TRBD1. The CDR3 covers 15 residues. Germline CDR1 reads LNHDA; CDR2 reads SQIVND (reference sequence). J was trimmed by 1 base and V by 3 bases; bases with no gene match: 4. CDR3 loop: CASSIVDRVQETQYF. CDR3 coding DNA: TGTGCCAGTAGTATTGTGGACAGGGTCCAAGAGACCCAGTACTTC.

V is TRBV15 and J is TRBJ1-4; tentative D call: TRBD1 (6 bases). CDR1 and CDR2 from the germline V gene are LNHNV and YYDKDF (reference sequence). V dropped 4 bases and J dropped 8 bases, with 17 bases sitting between them. This CDR3 is 15 amino acids long. CDR3 in DNA: TGTGCCACCAGCACACAGGGTGAACCTTGGGAAAAACTGTTTTTT. It translates to CATSTQGEPWEKLFF.

For this clone: Other DNA sequences in this specimen translate into the identical CDR3. The CDR3 region is CASSPRTENYEQYF. The CDR3 DNA is TGTGCCAGCTCACCGAGGACAGAAAACTACGAGCAGTACTTC. The chain carries TRBV18 and TRBJ2-7; TRBD1 is a possible D gene (6 bases). The CDR3 length is 14 residues. Germline loops: CDR1 KGHSH, CDR2 LQKENI. V was pared by 3 bases and J by 3 bases, with 12 bases between.

This clone was observed once. The chain employs TRBV18 and TRBJ1-5, with 8 bases matching TRBD1. Trimming removed 0 bases from V and 9 bases from J; junction bases left unmatched: 10. The CDR3 loop spans 16 amino acids. Germline assignment: CDR1 KGHSH and CDR2 LQKENI. The CDR3 DNA follows: TGTGCCAGCTCACCACCGGGACAGGATATGGTTCGGCCCCAGCATTTT. This sequence encodes CASSPPGQDMVRPQHF.

The chain carries TRBV18 and TRBJ2-2, with 8 positions matching TRBD2. V shed 3 bases and J 4 bases; nucleotides not matched to a gene: 10. The germline CDR1 and CDR2 sequences are KGHSH and LQKENI. The CDR3 length is 17 residues. CDR3 sequence reads: CASSPTGTRVRTGELFF. The CDR3 DNA sequence: TGTGCCAGCTCACCGACCGGGACTAGGGTTCGCACCGGGGAGCTGTTTTTT.

This clone was picked up one time. This sequence joins TRBV5-5 and TRBJ2-3; D not resolved. The germline CDR1 and CDR2 sequences are SGHKS and YYEKEE (reference sequence). Trimming removed 4 bases from V and 0 bases from J, with 6 bases in between. The length of the CDR3 is 13 residues. CDR3 residues: CASSRPSTDTQYF. The CDR3 DNA sequence: TGTGCCAGCAGCCGTCCAAGCACAGATACGCAGTATTTT. Based on the CDR3 plus reference TRBV5-5 and TRBJ2-3, the full variable domain is DAGVTQSPTHLIKTRGQQVTLRCSPISGHKSVSWYQQVLGQGPQFIFQYYEKEERGRGNFPDRFSARQFPNYSSELNVNALLLGDSALYLCASSRPSTDTQYFGPGTRLTVL.